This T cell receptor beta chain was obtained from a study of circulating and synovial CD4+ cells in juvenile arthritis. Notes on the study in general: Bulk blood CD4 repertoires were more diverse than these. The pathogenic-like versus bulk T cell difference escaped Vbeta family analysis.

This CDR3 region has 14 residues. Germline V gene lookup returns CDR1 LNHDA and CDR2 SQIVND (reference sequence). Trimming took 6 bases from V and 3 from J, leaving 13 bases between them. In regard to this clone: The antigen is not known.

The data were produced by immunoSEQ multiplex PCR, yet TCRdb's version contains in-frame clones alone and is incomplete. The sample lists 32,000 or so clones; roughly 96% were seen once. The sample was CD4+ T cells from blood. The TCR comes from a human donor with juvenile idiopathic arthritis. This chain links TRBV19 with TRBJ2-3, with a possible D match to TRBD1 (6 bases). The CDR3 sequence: CASSDRQSTDTQYF. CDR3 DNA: TGTGCCAGTAGCGACAGGCAGTCAACAGATACGCAGTATTTT. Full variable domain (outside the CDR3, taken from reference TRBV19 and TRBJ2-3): DGGITQSPKYLFRKEGQNVTLSCEQNLNHDAMYWYRQDPGQGLRLIYYSQIVNDFQKGDIAEGYSVSREKKESFPLTVTSAQKNPTAFYLCASSDRQSTDTQYFGPGTRLTVL.